The clone carrying this TCR beta chain turned up a few times. Data came from immunoSEQ multiplex PCR; TCRdb stores just in-frame clones and leaves some out. The sample lists over 1,000 clones, 15% to 20% occurring once. Germline CDR1 reads MNHEY; CDR2 reads SMNVEV (reference sequence). Deletions cut 7 bases from V and 1 base from J, with 13 bases between. The CDR3 covers 14 residues. The data were taken from a study of tumour-infiltrating T cells in Burkitt lymphoma. This sequence originates from a human donor with Burkitt lymphoma. V usage is TRBV27 and J usage is TRBJ1-1; D is possibly TRBD1 (6 bases). Sequencing input: tumor tissue. The chain's CDR3 is CASTLGGPNTEAFF. The CDR3 DNA sequence: TGTGCCAGCACGCTGGGGGGGCCGAACACTGAAGCTTTCTTT.